This record looks at one T cell receptor (beta chain) sequence and its context. As yet, its antigen is unknown. Unique molecular identifiers were attached to individual cDNA molecules within the library. TCRdb itself ran the RACE reads through MiXCR, one entry per CDR3 protein. The data contain some 120,000 distinct CDR3 sequences, 12% of them singletons. Regarding time point: patch test 1, 2 weeks after DPC sensitization. Sample treatment: therapeutic diphenylcyclopropenone sensitization with weekly scalp DPC. Every patch test was put on after a blood sample was taken. Unmatched junction bases numbered 6, after V lost 0 bases and J lost 8 bases. CDR3 length: 15 residues. From germline, CDR1 is SGHNT and CDR2 YENEEA. The sample is drawn from a study of human T cells and chemical hapten exposure. The study, taken as a whole, reports: The study found that DPC sensitization did not change TCRs above 1 in 1000 frequency. The donors suffered from alopecia, so their immune response may not match that of healthy people.

The sequenced sample was whole blood, obtained in connection with sensitization to the hapten diphenylcyclopropenone (DPC). This sequence originates from a woman aged 45 to 65 with alopecia areata. Some clones in this sample may be carry-over from other donors' samples. The V call is TRBV11-3, the J call TRBJ2-1; 8 positions match TRBD2. The CDR3 is CASSLDASGLDEQFF. DNA for the CDR3: TGTGCCAGCAGCTTAGATGCTAGCGGGCTCGATGAGCAGTTCTTC.